Listed below are T cell receptor beta chains from one sample, sequenced in a study of shared clonotypes between healthy human individuals. This table comes from immunoSEQ multiplex PCR, and its TCRdb copy is limited to in-frame clones, with some not included. Among under 1,100,000 clones listed, around 78% were seen once. Sequenced material: memory CD4+ T cells from PBMCs. These receptors originate from a man aged 18 to 29 in good health. Some clones in this sample may be carry-over from other donors' samples. Each CDR3 is given with its conserved first and last residue. D genes are given only for firm matches. Rows give clone size only sometimes, using once, few, many, or a class for an expanded clone.

>TRBV6-4|TRBJ2-7|.|.
CASRILLLGSYEQYF
TGTGCCAGCAGGATTCTTCTGCTAGGGAGCTACGAGCAGTACTTC
>TRBV27|TRBJ2-3|.|.
CASSYRGTGGLAGQAYF
TGTGCCAGCAGTTATCGAGGGACAGGGGGACTAGCGGGCCAGGCGTATTTT
>TRBV4-2|TRBJ2-2|.|few
CASSGRDTSGTGELFF
TGTGCCAGCAGCGGCCGGGACACCTCGGGCACCGGGGAGCTGTTTTTT
>TRBV6-1|TRBJ1-3|.|.
CASSEGGGLSGDTIYF
TGTGCCAGCAGTGAAGGGGGAGGACTCTCTGGGGACACCATATATTTT
>TRBV29-1|TRBJ2-3|TRBD1|.
CSVSGTAQATQYF
TGCAGCGTCTCTGGGACAGCCCAAGCTACGCAGTATTTT
>TRBV15|TRBJ1-1|.|.
CATSSTVAGANTEAFF
TGTGCCACCAGCAGCACAGTGGCCGGGGCGAACACTGAAGCTTTCTTT
>TRBV28|TRBJ1-1|.|.
CASSLRTIAEAFF
TGTGCCAGCAGTCTCCGGACAATCGCTGAAGCTTTCTTT
>TRBV7-2|TRBJ1-3|.|.
CASSPSSGSGNTIYF
TGTGCCAGCAGTCCATCGTCCGGCTCTGGAAACACCATATATTTT
>TRBV28|TRBJ1-5|TRBD1|.
CASSSPGQSYQPQHF
TGTGCCAGCAGTTCCCCGGGACAGAGCTATCAGCCCCAGCATTTT
>TRBV6-1|TRBJ2-2|.|.
CASSEWAGTNTGELFF
TGTGCCAGCAGTGAATGGGCAGGAACGAACACCGGGGAGCTGTTTTTT
>TRBV28|TRBJ2-5|TRBD1|many
CASSKAGGQETQYF
TGTGCCAGCAGCAAGGCAGGGGGCCAAGAGACCCAGTACTTC
>TRBV7-9|TRBJ2-5|TRBD2|many
CASSHSSGGGETQYF
TGTGCCAGCAGCCATAGTAGCGGGGGAGGCGAGACCCAGTACTTC
>TRBV5-1|TRBJ1-1|.|.
CASSLLPQGGTEAFF
TGCGCCAGCAGCCTGCTTCCCCAGGGAGGAACTGAAGCTTTCTTT
>TRBV19|TRBJ1-1|.|.
CASSVPGRLNTEAFF
TGTGCCAGTAGTGTACCAGGGCGTCTGAACACTGAAGCTTTCTTT
>TRBV6-1|TRBJ1-2|.|.
CASILLGNYGYTF
TGTGCCAGCATTCTTTTGGGGAACTATGGCTACACCTTC
>TRBV7-2|TRBJ1-5|.|.
CASSLEGGQPQHF
TGTGCCAGCAGCCTAGAGGGGGGTCAGCCCCAGCATTTT
>TRBV14|TRBJ2-2|.|.
CASSQDIPGELFF
TGTGCCAGCAGCCAAGATATCCCCGGGGAGCTGTTTTTT
>TRBV2|TRBJ1-3|.|.
CASTDSSGNTIYF
TGTGCCAGCACCGACAGCTCTGGAAACACCATATATTTT
>TRBV14|TRBJ2-3|.|many
CASSQDVGWFARNF
TGTGCCAGCAGCCAAGACGTAGGATGGTTTGCAAGGAATTTT
>TRBV6-1|TRBJ1-1|.|few
CASSEVDGIEAFF
TGTGCCAGCAGTGAAGTAGACGGGATTGAAGCTTTCTTT
>TRBV28|TRBJ1-1|.|.
CASSPTNTEAFF
TGTGCCAGCAGTCCGACAAACACTGAAGCTTTCTTT
>TRBV15|TRBJ2-7|.|.
CATSRELVLGEQYF
TGTGCCACCAGCAGAGAACTGGTGCTGGGCGAGCAGTACTTC
>TRBV27|TRBJ2-7|TRBD1|.
CASSLFTPGQGLHEQYF
TGTGCCAGCAGTTTATTTACGCCGGGACAGGGGTTGCACGAGCAGTACTTC